The rows below give T cell receptor beta chains drawn from one sample of a study of blood T cell repertoires in COVID-19. Assay used: immunoSEQ multiplex PCR; TCRdb lists only in-frame clones, some missing. The sample carries about 120,000 clones, around 89% recorded once. The sequenced material came from peripheral blood. These TCRs come from a man over 45 with acute or convalescent COVID-19. CDR3s include the opening cysteine and the closing phenylalanine or tryptophan. The D gene is left open where the match is weak. Expanded clones get a size class; other rows say once, few or many, or leave the size out.

TRBJ2-1 | . | TRBD1 | TRBV18 | CASSPSGTANEQFF | TGTGCCAGCTCACCGTCTGGGACAGCAAATGAGCAGTTCTTC
TRBJ2-1 | . | TRBD2 | TRBV19 | CASKLREGSYNEQFF | TGTGCCAGTAAATTAAGGGAGGGATCGTACAATGAGCAGTTCTTC
TRBJ1-3 | . | . | TRBV23-1 | CASLRDVSGNTIYF | TGCGCCAGCCTCCGGGATGTCTCTGGAAACACCATATATTTT
TRBJ2-2 | . | TRBD2 | TRBV28 | CASSFPSFRMETSAEQWTGELFF | TGTGCCAGCAGTTTCCCGTCATTTCGGATGGAGACTAGCGCCGAACAGTGGACCGGGGAGCTGTTTTTT
TRBJ1-2 | . | TRBD1 | TRBV27 | CASSLGNRGYGYTF | TGTGCCAGCAGCCTGGGGAACAGGGGCTATGGCTACACCTTC
TRBJ2-2 | . | TRBD1 | TRBV18 | CASSLAQGAVPGELFF | TGTGCCAGCTCGCTTGCTCAGGGGGCTGTGCCCGGGGAGCTGTTTTTT
TRBJ1-2 | once | . | TRBV19 | CASSGSYGYTF | TGTGCCAGTAGCGGGAGCTATGGCTACACCTTC
TRBJ2-3 | . | . | TRBV12-3/TRBV12-4 | CASSSTDTQYF | TGTGCCAGCAGTTCGACAGATACGCAGTATTTT
TRBJ2-7 | . | . | TRBV3-1/TRBV3-2 | CASSQDSGQGWEQYF | TGTGCCAGCAGCCAAGACTCTGGTCAGGGTTGGGAGCAGTACTTC
TRBJ2-3 | . | . | TRBV6-5 | CASSPGATSTDTQYF | TGTGCCAGCAGTCCGGGAGCCACTAGCACAGATACGCAGTATTTT
TRBJ1-1 | . | . | TRBV2 | CASSERRGNTEAFF | TGTGCCAGCAGTGAAAGGAGGGGGAACACTGAAGCTTTCTTT
TRBJ1-1 | once | TRBD1 | TRBV19 | CASTTNPGQGSTEAFF | TGTGCCAGTACCACAAACCCGGGACAGGGGAGCACTGAAGCTTTCTTT
TRBJ1-5 | . | . | TRBV28 | CASSLRGQPQHF | TGTGCCAGCAGTTTGCGGGGGCAGCCCCAGCATTTT
TRBJ1-2 | . | . | TRBV9 | CASSPKPGYGYTF | TGTGCCAGCAGCCCCAAGCCGGGCTATGGCTACACCTTC
TRBJ2-3 | . | . | TRBV7-9 | CASSSPMRGKADTQYF | TGTGCCAGCAGCTCCCCCATGAGGGGGAAAGCCGATACGCAGTATTTT
TRBJ2-7 | . | TRBD2 | TRBV28 | CASSLYGTSGTYEQYF | TGTGCCAGCAGTTTATACGGGACTAGCGGGACTTACGAGCAGTACTTC
TRBJ1-1 | few | . | TRBV3-1/TRBV3-2 | CASSQDAGATEAFF | TGTGCCAGCAGCCAAGATGCAGGGGCAACTGAAGCTTTCTTT
TRBJ1-3 | . | TRBD1 | TRBV28 | CASGGTGKTGNTIYF | TGTGCCAGCGGGGGGACAGGGAAAACTGGAAACACCATATATTTT
TRBJ2-2 | . | . | TRBV29-1 | CSVEKGRNGELFF | TGCAGCGTTGAAAAGGGGAGGAACGGGGAGCTGTTTTTT
TRBJ1-1 | . | TRBD1 | TRBV6-5 | CASSYWDRVNTEAFF | TGTGCCAGCAGTTATTGGGACAGGGTGAACACTGAAGCTTTCTTT